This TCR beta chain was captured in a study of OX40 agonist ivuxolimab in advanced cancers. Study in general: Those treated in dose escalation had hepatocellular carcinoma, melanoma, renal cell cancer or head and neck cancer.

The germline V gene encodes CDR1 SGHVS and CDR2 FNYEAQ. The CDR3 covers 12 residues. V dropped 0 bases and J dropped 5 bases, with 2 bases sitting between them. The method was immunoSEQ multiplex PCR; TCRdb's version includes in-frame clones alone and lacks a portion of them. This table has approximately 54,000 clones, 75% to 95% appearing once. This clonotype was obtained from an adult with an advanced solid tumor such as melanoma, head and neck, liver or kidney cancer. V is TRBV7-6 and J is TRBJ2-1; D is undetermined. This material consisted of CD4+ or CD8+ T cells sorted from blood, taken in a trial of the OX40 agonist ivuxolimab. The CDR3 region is CASSLANNEQFF. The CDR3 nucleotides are TGTGCCAGCAGCTTAGCCAACAATGAGCAGTTCTTC.